These 27 T cell receptor beta chains share one sample of origin, sequenced in a study of Ad26.COV2.S vaccination and SARS-CoV-2 variants. Treatment given: approximately 18 received Ad26.COV2.S at low or high dose, single or two shots; roughly five received placebo; per-sample allocation not given. The samples were gathered on day 63 after the first injection of vaccine or placebo. Assay used: immunoSEQ multiplex PCR; TCRdb lists only in-frame clones, some missing. This table has some 420,000 clones, more than 75% appearing once. The sample was peripheral blood, taken in a trial of Ad26.COV2.S vaccine versus placebo. The source of these receptors is a person aged 18-60 years who received the Ad26.COV2.S COVID-19 vaccine or a placebo.

CDR3 residues: CASRTGGGPGTGELFF. CDR3 bases: TGTGCCAGCAGAACAGGGGGCGGGCCAGGCACCGGGGAGCTGTTTTTT. The V gene is TRBV6-6, the J gene TRBJ2-2, with 9 bases identical to TRBD1. The CDR3 contains 16 residues. With 6 bases clipped from V and 4 bases from J, the junction kept 9 bases outside the gene matches. CDR1 MNHNY and CDR2 SVGAGI come from the germline V gene (reference sequence).

The chain uses TRBV23-1 and TRBJ2-5; 7 nucleotides align to TRBD1. TRBV23-1 is an open reading frame whose function is uncertain. The CDR3 runs 14 residues. V gave up 2 bases and J gave up 2 bases; unmatched junction bases: 2. The chain's CDR3 is CASSQGTVQETQYF. For the CDR3, the DNA is TGCGCCAGCAGTCAAGGGACAGTTCAAGAGACCCAGTACTTC.

The CDR3 region has the DNA TGTGCCAGCAGCTTAACAGGGCCATACGAGCAGTACTTC. Encoded protein: CASSLTGPYEQYF. This chain joins TRBV7-9 and TRBJ2-7, with D perhaps matching TRBD1 (6 bases). CDR1 and CDR2 from the germline V gene are SEHNR and FQNEAQ (reference sequence). Trimming removed 2 bases from V and 4 bases from J, with 9 bases in between. CDR3 size: 13 residues. The whole variable domain, remainder taken from reference TRBV7-9 and TRBJ2-7, is DTGVSQNPRHKITKRGQNVTFRCDPISEHNRLYWYRQTLGQGPEFLTYFQNEAQLEKSRLLSDRFSAERPKGSFSTLEIQRTEQGDSAMYLCASSLTGPYEQYFGPGTRLTVT.

The J gene is TRBJ2-5, the V gene TRBV11-1, with a weak D call TRBD1 (6 bases). V lost 1 base and J 4 bases, leaving 13 bases between the germline ends. The CDR3 contains 15 residues. Germline V gene data show CDR1 as SGHAT and CDR2 as FQDESV (reference sequence). DNA of the CDR3: TGTGCCAGCAGCTTAGATGGACAGAGGCGAGAGACCCAGTACTTC. The encoded protein is CASSLDGQRRETQYF.

The chain carries TRBV7-2 and TRBJ2-7; D is tentatively TRBD1 or TRBD2 (5 bases each). This CDR3 has 16 residues. The V gene's germline CDR1 is SGHTA and CDR2 FQGNSA. V was pared by 2 bases and J by 0 bases, with 14 bases between. The CDR3 loop is CASSLSWDLSSYEQYF. CDR3 sequence (DNA): TGTGCCAGCAGCTTATCGTGGGACCTTAGCTCCTACGAGCAGTACTTC.

The genes are TRBV6-5 and TRBJ1-4; a weak D match, TRBD1 (6 bases). Germline lookup yields CDR1 MNHEY and CDR2 SVGAGI. V was trimmed by 7 bases and J by 4 bases, leaving 13 bases between them. The CDR3 has 14 residues. The CDR3 region has the DNA TGTGCCAGCACCAAAGGGGGATTTAATGAAAAACTGTTTTTT. This translates into CASTKGGFNEKLFF.

This clone was seen just once. The chain links TRBV4-2 to TRBJ1-2; no clear D. V gave up 1 base and J gave up 7 bases, with 16 bases separating them. Per the germline V gene, CDR1 is LGHNA and CDR2 is YNFKEQ. CDR3 length equals 15 residues. The CDR3 DNA follows: TGTGCCAGCAGCCAAGGGGTTGGAGGAATCGGTGGCTACACCTTC. Translation gives CASSQGVGGIGGYTF.

The DNA of the CDR3 is TGTGCCAGCAGCTGGACAGGGGGAGGGTACGAGCAGTACTTC. It codes for CASSWTGGGYEQYF. The chain uses TRBV6-5 and TRBJ2-7; 10 bases agree with TRBD1. CDR1 and CDR2 (germline): MNHEY, SVGAGI. The J segment lost 4 bases and the V segment lost 6 bases, leaving 6 bases of the junction unmatched. This CDR3 has 14 residues.

The chain is built from TRBV19 and TRBJ2-7, with 14 bases fitting TRBD2. There are 16 residues in the CDR3. CDR1 LNHDA and CDR2 SQIVND come from the germline V gene (reference sequence). V shed 4 bases and J 4 bases; nucleotides not matched to a gene: 6. As DNA, the CDR3 is TGTGCCAGTAGTAAGGGACTAGCGGGGGACATATACGAGCAGTACTTC. Its translation is CASSKGLAGDIYEQYF.

The V gene is TRBV5-1, the J gene TRBJ2-2, with D possibly matching TRBD1 (6 bases). Germline V gives CDR1 SGHRS, CDR2 YFSETQ. The V end lost 1 base, the J end lost 1 base, and 14 bases lay between the germline ends. The CDR3 spans 17 residues. CDR3 DNA: TGCGCCAGCAGCTTGACTCCGGGACACCTGAACACCGGGGAGCTGTTTTTT. Translated, it gives CASSLTPGHLNTGELFF.

V and J are TRBV3-1 (or the pseudogene TRBV3-2) and TRBJ1-3; possibly TRBD1 for D (6 bases). The CDR3 is 18 residues long. V was cut by 1 base and J by 4 bases, with 20 bases left in between. CDR1 is LGHDT, CDR2 YNNKEL, per germline (reference sequence). CDR3 loop: CASSQAPPAGVIGNTIYF. CDR3 DNA: TGTGCCAGCAGCCAAGCCCCACCGGCAGGGGTTATAGGAAACACCATATATTTT.

CDR3 sequence (DNA): TGTGCCAGCAGCCGCCCCTACAATGAGCAGTTCTTC. As protein: CASSRPYNEQFF. The J gene is TRBJ2-1, the V gene TRBV7-6; D is unresolved. The CDR3 consists of 12 residues. Per the germline V gene, CDR1 is SGHVS and CDR2 is FNYEAQ. V gave up 5 bases and J gave up 2 bases, with 4 bases separating them.

This chain joins TRBV15 and TRBJ2-5; D unresolved. The CDR3 runs to 12 residues. V was cut by 3 bases and J by 7 bases, with 9 bases left in between. Germline values: CDR1 LNHNV, CDR2 YYDKDF (reference sequence). The CDR3 protein is CATSRERTTQYF. CDR3 bases: TGTGCCACCAGCAGGGAACGAACGACCCAGTACTTC.

V and J are TRBV7-2 and TRBJ2-7; D possibly corresponds to TRBD1 (6 bases). The V end was cut by 7 bases, the J end by 1 base, with 14 bases between. Germline loops: CDR1 SGHTA, CDR2 FQGNSA. CDR3 length: 14 residues. As DNA, the CDR3 is TGTGCCAGCATCCCGGACAGTTTTTCCTACGAGCAGTACTTC. Translated, it gives CASIPDSFSYEQYF.

The CDR3 DNA is TGTGCCAGTAGGACTAGCGGTCCCGCAGATACGCAGTATTTT. Translated, it gives CASRTSGPADTQYF. The chain employs TRBV19 and TRBJ2-3; TRBD2 matches at 9 bases. The CDR3 is made up of 14 amino acids. J lost 4 bases, V lost 6 bases, and 5 bases had no gene match. CDR1 and CDR2 from the germline V gene are LNHDA and SQIVND (reference sequence).

This clone was seen a single time. The chain recombines TRBV29-1 with TRBJ2-2, with D perhaps matching TRBD1 (6 bases). This CDR3 comprises 14 residues. The V gene's germline CDR1 is SQVTM and CDR2 ANQGSEA. V shed 0 bases and J shed 1 base, with 6 bases lying between them. In nucleotides, the CDR3 is TGCAGCGTTGAAGAACAGGGGAACACCGGGGAGCTGTTTTTT. This sequence encodes CSVEEQGNTGELFF.

This sequence joins TRBV19 and TRBJ1-4; maybe TRBD1 (5 bases). The CDR3 has 14 amino acids. The V and J ends lost 3 bases and 14 bases respectively, with 19 bases between them. Germline CDR1 and CDR2: LNHDA and SQIVND (reference sequence). The CDR3 DNA sequence: TGTGCCAGTAGTATCGGGGACGGCCCCTCGGGGCTGTTTTTT. It encodes CASSIGDGPSGLFF.

The V call is TRBV28, the J call TRBJ2-1, with 9 bases fitting TRBD1. Germline CDR1 reads MDHEN; CDR2 reads SYDVKM. Trimming cost V 5 bases and J 2 bases; bases outside gene matches: 4. The CDR3 spans 15 residues. Here the CDR3 reads CASSNRQGAYNEQFF. In nucleotides, the CDR3 is TGTGCCAGCAGTAATCGACAGGGGGCCTACAATGAGCAGTTCTTC.

The V and J genes are TRBV4-3 and TRBJ1-4; D remains unclear. This CDR3 has 14 residues. Germline-derived CDR1 and CDR2 are LGHNA and YSLEER. With 1 base removed from V and 7 bases from J, the gap between germline ends came to 10 bases. The CDR3 region is CASSQGGEGEKLFF. The CDR3 nucleotides are TGCGCCAGCAGCCAAGGGGGTGAGGGTGAAAAACTGTTTTTT.

The V and J genes are TRBV11-3 and TRBJ2-7; a weak D match, TRBD1 (6 bases). V lost 7 bases, J lost 7 bases, and 8 bases lay in between. The CDR3 spans 10 residues. Germline loops: CDR1 SGHNT, CDR2 YENEEA. The CDR3 sequence: CASTTGEQYF. The CDR3 nucleotides read TGTGCCAGCACCACAGGGGAGCAGTACTTC.

The rearrangement joins TRBV11-3 to TRBJ2-3; D gene unclear. V lost 1 base, J lost 2 bases, and 10 bases lay in between. The CDR3 is made up of 15 amino acids. The germline gives CDR1 SGHNT, CDR2 YENEEA. The CDR3 reads CASSLGVRSTDTQYF. Here the CDR3 DNA reads TGTGCCAGCAGCTTAGGGGTCAGGTCCACAGATACGCAGTATTTT.

The CDR3 protein is CASSPGLVQGTYNEQFF. The CDR3, as DNA: TGTGCCAGCTCACCTGGATTGGTTCAGGGAACCTACAATGAGCAGTTCTTC. This chain joins TRBV18 and TRBJ2-1, with D tentatively TRBD1 (5 bases). V was clipped by 3 bases and J by 2 bases, with 17 bases between them. From germline, CDR1 is KGHSH and CDR2 LQKENI. This CDR3 has 17 amino acids.

This clone has a handful of counts. V usage is TRBV6-5 and J usage is TRBJ1-4; 10 bases are a match to TRBD1. The J segment lost 6 bases and the V segment lost 0 bases, leaving 1 base of the junction unmatched. This CDR3 is built from 15 residues. Per germline, CDR1 MNHEY and CDR2 SVGAGI. The CDR3 sequence: CASSYSGTGDEKLFF. The DNA of the CDR3 is TGTGCCAGCAGTTACTCCGGGACAGGGGATGAAAAACTGTTTTTT.

V is TRBV29-1 and J is TRBJ2-7, with 7 nucleotides matching TRBD1. V shed 6 bases, J shed 0 bases, and the junction held 2 bases outside the gene matches. The germline V gene has CDR1 SQVTM and CDR2 ANQGSEA. This CDR3 contains 12 residues. DNA of the CDR3: TGCAGCGTGAGGGACAGCTCCTACGAGCAGTACTTC. Encoded protein: CSVRDSSYEQYF.

The chain combines TRBV5-5 with TRBJ1-1, with D maybe TRBD1 (6 bases). CDR1 SGHKS and CDR2 YYEKEE come from the germline V gene (reference sequence). The CDR3 sequence is 14 residues long. Trimming took 4 bases from V and 4 from J, leaving 14 bases between them. In DNA form, the CDR3 reads TGTGCCAGCAGCGGGGGGCGGTACGGCACTGAAGCTTTCTTT. Translated: CASSGGRYGTEAFF.

This clone was detected once. The chain employs TRBV4-1 and TRBJ1-2; 7 bases match TRBD1. V dropped 0 bases and J dropped 4; count of bases not matched to a gene: 5. This CDR3 contains 15 residues. Germline V lookup: CDR1 MGHRA, CDR2 YSYEKL. The DNA of the CDR3 is TGCGCCAGCAGCCAAGATTGGGACAGCTCCTATGGCTACACCTTC. Protein product: CASSQDWDSSYGYTF.

The chain combines TRBV10-3 with TRBJ1-6, with TRBD1 matching 10 bases. J lost 0 bases, V lost 0 bases, and 5 bases had no gene match. The CDR3 has 19 amino acids. Germline assignment: CDR1 ENHRY and CDR2 SYGVKD. CDR3 nucleotides: TGTGCCATCAGTGAGTCGGGACAGGGGCGGCACTCCTATAATTCACCCCTCCACTTT. It codes for CAISESGQGRHSYNSPLHF.